Below are 17 T cell receptor beta chains sequenced from a single sample in a study of cytomegalovirus exposure and HLA in healthy donors (dated by TCRdb to 2016 to 2017). Library creation used the immunoSEQ multiplex PCR assay. The multiplex PCR relied on a mix of 60 forward primers for TCR Vbeta segments and 13 reverse primers for TCR Jbeta segments. Here the immuneACCESS table is served through TCRdb, limited to in-frame sequences with V and J called. Missing clones are a known gap in these copies; in checked studies unresolved V genes cover under half, and the rest lacks a known reason. The sample table holds 150,000 to 190,000 clones, of which around 80% were seen once. Jointly, the top ten make up about 1.3% of the sample. The sample taken for sequencing was PBMCs. Receptor source: a man between 18 and 29 years old in good health and CMV-seronegative.

V usage is TRBV19 and J usage is TRBJ1-1, with TRBD1 matching 10 bases. This CDR3 has 17 amino acids. V dropped 6 bases and J dropped 1; count of bases not matched to a gene: 11. The germline CDR1 and CDR2 sequences are LNHDA and SQIVND (reference sequence). The CDR3 loop reads CASRPNRDRGPNTEAFF. The CDR3 DNA sequence: TGTGCCAGTAGGCCCAACCGGGACAGGGGACCGAACACTGAAGCTTTCTTT.

This clone was found once. V gene TRBV27 combines with J gene TRBJ2-2, with 8 bases matching TRBD2. In germline, CDR1 is MNHEY, CDR2 SMNVEV (reference sequence). The ends lost 2 bases at V and 5 bases at J; junction bases unmatched: 7. The CDR3 totals 16 residues. The CDR3 is CASSLISGRGTGELFF. The CDR3, as DNA: TGTGCCAGCAGTTTAATCAGCGGGAGAGGAACCGGGGAGCTGTTTTTT.

The chain joins TRBV6-1 to TRBJ1-3; the D gene is possibly TRBD1 (6 bases). Germline CDR1 and CDR2: MNHNS and SASEGT. The CDR3 extends over 14 amino acids. V lost 4 bases, J lost 2 bases, and 9 bases lay in between. CDR3 sequence: CASSVPGAGNTIYF. The CDR3 nucleotides read TGTGCCAGCAGTGTGCCAGGGGCTGGAAACACCATATATTTT.

This clone is classed as medium-sized (0.01 to 0.1%). V gene TRBV5-5 combines with J gene TRBJ2-1, with a weak D call TRBD2 (5 bases). V gave up 3 bases and J gave up 7 bases, with 11 bases separating them. The CDR3 loop spans 13 amino acids. The germline CDR1 and CDR2 sequences are SGHKS and YYEKEE (reference sequence). The CDR3 loop reads CASSSGLANEQFF. DNA for the CDR3: TGTGCCAGCAGCTCAGGACTGGCTAATGAGCAGTTCTTC.

This chain links TRBV18 with TRBJ2-5; D possibly corresponds to TRBD1 (5 bases). V dropped 4 bases and J dropped 1 base, with 7 bases sitting between them. This CDR3 region has 13 residues. Germline V lookup: CDR1 KGHSH, CDR2 LQKENI. The CDR3 reads CASSRQTQETQYF. CDR3 DNA: TGTGCCAGCTCACGACAGACCCAAGAGACCCAGTACTTC.

The genes are TRBV4-3 and TRBJ2-2; D unresolved. V lost 4 bases, J lost 0 bases, and 15 bases lay in between. Germline V gives CDR1 LGHNA, CDR2 YSLEER. The CDR3 loop spans 17 amino acids. The CDR3 nucleotides read TGCGCCAGCAGCCGGTATCAGAATCTCGCGAACACCGGGGAGCTGTTTTTT. Its protein product is CASSRYQNLANTGELFF.

The V and J genes are TRBV10-2 and TRBJ2-5; D is perhaps TRBD2 (6 bases). The germline V gene encodes CDR1 WSHSY and CDR2 SAAADI. V lost 6 bases to trimming and J lost 2 bases, with 10 bases between them. CDR3 size: 13 residues. The CDR3 sequence is CASSAGTQETQYF. The CDR3 DNA follows: TGCGCCAGCAGCGCCGGGACTCAAGAGACCCAGTACTTC.

V gene TRBV6-5 combines with J gene TRBJ1-1; D is unclear. The CDR3 is 15 residues long. V gave up 0 bases and J gave up 1 base, with 9 bases separating them. CDR1 MNHEY and CDR2 SVGAGI come from the germline V gene. CDR3 in amino acids: CASSYSRAGNTEAFF. The CDR3 nucleotides read TGTGCCAGCAGTTACTCGAGGGCAGGGAACACTGAAGCTTTCTTT.

The chain couples TRBV4-3 to TRBJ2-4; TRBD2 might be the D (6 bases). Germline-derived CDR1 and CDR2 are LGHNA and YSLEER. Between the trimmed V and J ends, which lost 3 bases and 7 bases, there was a span of 13 bases. The CDR3 runs 14 residues. CDR3 DNA sequence: TGCGCCAGCAGCCAGATAGGGGAGGCGAACATTCAGTACTTC. Translating it yields CASSQIGEANIQYF.

The chain employs TRBV5-4 and TRBJ1-2; a weak D match, TRBD1 (5 bases). Deletions cut 5 bases from V and 6 bases from J, with 17 bases between. This CDR3 has 14 residues. The germline V gene has CDR1 SGHNT and CDR2 YYREEE (reference sequence). The CDR3 spells CASRLSAGWHGYTF. CDR3 DNA sequence: TGTGCCAGCAGACTCTCGGCAGGGTGGCATGGCTACACCTTC.

J is TRBJ2-1 and V is TRBV29-1, with 13 bases lining up with TRBD2. The CDR3 has 14 amino acids. Germline lookup yields CDR1 SQVTM and CDR2 ANQGSEA. V lost 7 bases to trimming and J lost 4 bases; unmatched junction nucleotides: 4. In DNA, the CDR3 is TGCAGCGGACGACTAGCGGGAGGTTACAATGAGCAGTTCTTC. Protein sequence: CSGRLAGGYNEQFF.

CDR3 bases: TGTGCCAGCAGTTACGGTGGGGAGGTAGCCAAAAACATTCAGTACTTC. This encodes CASSYGGEVAKNIQYF. The chain is built from TRBV6-5 and TRBJ2-4, with D possibly TRBD2 on 6 matching bases. Germline CDR1 and CDR2: MNHEY and SVGAGI. The CDR3 covers 16 residues. V lost 2 bases, J lost 0 bases, and 11 bases lay in between.

The chain is built from TRBV19 and TRBJ2-6, with D possibly being TRBD2 (5 bases). The CDR3 contains 17 residues. The V end was cut by 5 bases, the J end by 4 bases, with 18 bases between. Looked up from germline, CDR1 is LNHDA and CDR2 is SQIVND (reference sequence). This CDR3 is CASSSRLPASGANVLTF. CDR3 sequence (DNA): TGTGCCAGTAGTTCCCGCCTTCCAGCTAGCGGGGCCAACGTCCTGACTTTC.

The chain couples TRBV5-5 to TRBJ2-7; 9 nucleotides agree with TRBD1. J was trimmed by 6 bases and V by 4 bases; bases with no gene match: 14. The CDR3 length is 16 residues. Germline V gene sequence: CDR1 SGHKS, CDR2 YYEKEE (reference sequence). The CDR3 region is CASSPRGTGRFVEQYF. CDR3 bases: TGTGCCAGCAGCCCGAGGGGGACAGGGAGATTCGTCGAGCAGTACTTC.

The J gene is TRBJ2-1, the V gene TRBV27, with 10 bases identical to TRBD1. V gave up 6 bases and J gave up 6 bases; unmatched junction bases: 11. The CDR3 sequence is 16 residues long. Germline V gene data show CDR1 as MNHEY and CDR2 as SMNVEV (reference sequence). DNA for the CDR3: TGTGCCAGCAGCCCTAGTGGGACAGGGGAGTTCAATGAGCAGTTCTTC. Its translation is CASSPSGTGEFNEQFF.

This clone was picked up one time. The rearrangement uses TRBV27 and TRBJ2-2, with D uncertain. Trimming cost V 3 bases and J 0 bases, with 8 bases left between them. Germline CDR1 MNHEY, CDR2 SMNVEV (reference sequence). CDR3 size: 15 residues. The DNA of the CDR3 is TGTGCCAGCAGTTTCCGCGTATCGAACACCGGGGAGCTGTTTTTT. Protein product: CASSFRVSNTGELFF.

In regard to this clone: Relative to the germline gene, one junction end is altered; a read error may explain this. This chain uses TRBV7-9 with TRBJ2-7, with TRBD2 matching 9 bases. The CDR3 loop spans 17 amino acids. Germline V gene sequence: CDR1 SEHNR, CDR2 FQNEAQ (reference sequence). The CDR3 loop reads CSSSLGLSREGVYEQYF. The CDR3, as DNA: TGTTCCAGCAGCTTAGGGCTGTCGCGGGAGGGGGTATACGAGCAGTACTTC.